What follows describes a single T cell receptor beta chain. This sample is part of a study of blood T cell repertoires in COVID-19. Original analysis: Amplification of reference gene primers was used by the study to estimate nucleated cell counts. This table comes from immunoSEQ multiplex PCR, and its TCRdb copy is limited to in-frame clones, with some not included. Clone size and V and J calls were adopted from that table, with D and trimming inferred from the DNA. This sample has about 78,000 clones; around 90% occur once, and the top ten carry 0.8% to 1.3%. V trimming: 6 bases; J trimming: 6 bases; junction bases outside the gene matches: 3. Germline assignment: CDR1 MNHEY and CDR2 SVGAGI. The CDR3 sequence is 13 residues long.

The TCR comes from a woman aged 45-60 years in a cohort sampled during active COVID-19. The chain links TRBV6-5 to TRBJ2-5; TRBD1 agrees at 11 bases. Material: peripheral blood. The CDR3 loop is CASSRDRGKTQYF. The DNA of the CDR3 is TGTGCCAGCAGCCGGGACAGGGGGAAGACCCAGTACTTC.